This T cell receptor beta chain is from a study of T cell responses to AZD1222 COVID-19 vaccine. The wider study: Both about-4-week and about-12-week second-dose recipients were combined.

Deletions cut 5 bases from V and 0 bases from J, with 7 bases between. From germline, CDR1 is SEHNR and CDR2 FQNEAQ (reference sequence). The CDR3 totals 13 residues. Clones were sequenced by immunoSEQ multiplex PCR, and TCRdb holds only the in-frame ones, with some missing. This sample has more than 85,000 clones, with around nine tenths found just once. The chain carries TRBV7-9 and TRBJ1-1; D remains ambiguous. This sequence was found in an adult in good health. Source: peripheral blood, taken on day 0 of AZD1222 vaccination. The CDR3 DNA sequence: TGTGCCAGCAGCCGGGCCATGAACACTGAAGCTTTCTTT. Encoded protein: CASSRAMNTEAFF.